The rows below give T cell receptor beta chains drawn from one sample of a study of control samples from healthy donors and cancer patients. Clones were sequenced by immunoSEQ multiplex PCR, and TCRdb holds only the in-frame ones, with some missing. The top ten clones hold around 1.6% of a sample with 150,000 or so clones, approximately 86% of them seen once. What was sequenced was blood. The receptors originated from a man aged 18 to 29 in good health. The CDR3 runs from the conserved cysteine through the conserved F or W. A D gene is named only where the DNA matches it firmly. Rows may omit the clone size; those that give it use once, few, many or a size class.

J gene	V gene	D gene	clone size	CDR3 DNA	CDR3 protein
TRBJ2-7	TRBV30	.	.	TGTGCCTGGAGTGTAACAAGGGGGAAGCAGTACTTC	CAWSVTRGKQYF
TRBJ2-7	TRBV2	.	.	TGTGCCAGCAGTGCCGAATCGGTGCAGTACTTC	CASSAESVQYF
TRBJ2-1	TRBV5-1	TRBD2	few	TGCGCCAGCAGCTTCCGAACTAGCGGATACAATGAGCAGTTCTTC	CASSFRTSGYNEQFF
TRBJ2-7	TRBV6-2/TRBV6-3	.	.	TGTGCCAGCAGTTCCTGGACCGCGGCCTACGAGCAGTACTTC	CASSSWTAAYEQYF
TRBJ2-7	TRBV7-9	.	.	TGTGCCAGCAGCCGGACGGGACGCATGGACTACGAGCAGTACTTC	CASSRTGRMDYEQYF
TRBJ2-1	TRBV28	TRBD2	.	TGTGCCAGCAGTTCTCCGGGCCAGACTAGCGGGGCCACCAATGAGCAGTTCTTC	CASSSPGQTSGATNEQFF
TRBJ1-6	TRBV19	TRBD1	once	TGTGCCAGTAGCCAGACAGGGGGAAATTCACCCCTCCACTTT	CASSQTGGNSPLHF
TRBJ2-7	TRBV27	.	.	TGTGCCAGCAGCCCAACACAGACTCACTACGAGCAGTACTTC	CASSPTQTHYEQYF
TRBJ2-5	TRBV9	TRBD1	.	TGTGCCAGCAGCGCGACAGGGGAAGAGACCCAGTACTTC	CASSATGEETQYF
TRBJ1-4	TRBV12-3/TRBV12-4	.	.	TGTGCCAGCAGTGTTAGGCAGAATGAAAAACTGTTTTTT	CASSVRQNEKLFF
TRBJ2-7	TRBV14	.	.	TGTGCCAGCAGCCGGGACCACTACGAGCAGTACTTC	CASSRDHYEQYF
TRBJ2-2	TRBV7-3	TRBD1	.	TGTGCCAGCAGCCCAGAGGACAGGGGGGAGCTGTTTTTT	CASSPEDRGELFF
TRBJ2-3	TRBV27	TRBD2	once	TGTGCCAGCAGCGCTCGGACTAGCGGGGAAGATACGCAGTATTTT	CASSARTSGEDTQYF
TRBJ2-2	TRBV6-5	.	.	TGTGCCAGCAGAATGAGGGGGAGCACCGGGGAGCTGTTTTTT	CASRMRGSTGELFF
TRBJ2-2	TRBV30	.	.	TGTGCCTGGAGTAGGTCCCAGGGAGCCACCGGGGAGCTGTTTTTT	CAWSRSQGATGELFF
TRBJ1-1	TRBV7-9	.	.	TGTGCCAGCAGCTTAGTTTTAGGGGGCACTGAAGCTTTCTTT	CASSLVLGGTEAFF
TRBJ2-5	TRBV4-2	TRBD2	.	TGTGCCAGCAGCCACTCCGGGACTAGCGGGGGGGCCATAGAGACCCAGTACTTC	CASSHSGTSGGAIETQYF
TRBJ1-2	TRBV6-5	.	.	TGTGCCAGCAGTTACCGGGGAGATGGCTACACCTTC	CASSYRGDGYTF
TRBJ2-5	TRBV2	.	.	TGTGCCAGCAGTGAAAACGGACTACCTCCAGAGACCCAGTACTTC	CASSENGLPPETQYF
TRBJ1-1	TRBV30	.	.	TGTGCCTGGACCCCCTCAAACAGAAACACTGAGGCTTTCTTT	CAWTPSNRNTEAFF
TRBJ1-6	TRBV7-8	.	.	TGTGCCACCCAGAGGGACCGCAAATCACCCCTCCACTTT	CATQRDRKSPLHF
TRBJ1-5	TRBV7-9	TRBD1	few	TGTGCCAGCAGCTCAGGACAGGGGGGGACGAGCAATCAGCCCCAGCATTTT	CASSSGQGGTSNQPQHF
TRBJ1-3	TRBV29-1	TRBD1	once	TGCAGCACCAGGACAGGGGGAAACACCATATATTTT	CSTRTGGNTIYF
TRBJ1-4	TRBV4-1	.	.	TGCGCCAGCAGCCAAGGGGGGAGGGGTAATGAAAAACTGTTTTTT	CASSQGGRGNEKLFF
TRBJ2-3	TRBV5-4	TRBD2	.	TGTGCCAGCAGCTTGGCTTCGCTAGCGGGGGGCTCCCTGGCAGATACGCAGTATTTT	CASSLASLAGGSLADTQYF
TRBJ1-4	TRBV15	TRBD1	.	TGTGCCACCAGCAGGCACTCCTCAGGGGGCTTGGGTGAAAAACTGTTTTTT	CATSRHSSGGLGEKLFF
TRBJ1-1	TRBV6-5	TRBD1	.	TGTGCCAGCAGACAGGGGATCGGGAACACTGAAGCTTTCTTT	CASRQGIGNTEAFF
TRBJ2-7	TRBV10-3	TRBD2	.	TGTGCCATCAGGCCTGGAGCGGGGCTCTCCTACGAGCAGTACTTC	CAIRPGAGLSYEQYF
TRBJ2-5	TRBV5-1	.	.	TGCGCCAGCAGCTTGGAGGCAGGACAATTGGAGACCCAGTACTTC	CASSLEAGQLETQYF
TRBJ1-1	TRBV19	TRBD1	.	TGTGCCAGTACCCGTGGGCAGGGGGAGAACACTGAAGCTTTCTTT	CASTRGQGENTEAFF
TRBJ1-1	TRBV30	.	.	TGTGCCTGGAGTCCTACAGGGTACGCTGAAGCTTTCTTT	CAWSPTGYAEAFF
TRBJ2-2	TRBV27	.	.	TGTGCCAGCAGTCGGGCTTTCACCGGGGAGCTGTTTTTT	CASSRAFTGELFF
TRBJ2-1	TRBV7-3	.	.	TGTGCCAGCAGCTTAGGCCAAACCTACAATGAGCAGTTCTTC	CASSLGQTYNEQFF
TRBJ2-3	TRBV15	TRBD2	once	TGTGCCACCAGCCCCCGGGGGGGCCCCCGGGATACGCAGTATTTT	CATSPRGGPRDTQYF
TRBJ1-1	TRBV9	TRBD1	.	TGTGCCAGCAGCGGTACAGGGGACACTGAAGCTTTCTTT	CASSGTGDTEAFF